This record concerns one T cell receptor beta chain sequence. Its antigen is still unknown. No per-base quality is available; no much larger clone lies one base away. Between the V and J ends, shortened by 0 bases and 5 bases respectively, the junction contains 13 bases. CDR1 and CDR2, looked up from the germline V gene, are LGHNA and YNFKEQ. There are 15 amino acids in the CDR3, from cysteine to phenylalanine inclusive. CDR3 DNA is the only sequence kept; it has 45 bases, read in frame from the first base. Participants in the prospective study were enrolled through a virtual design, were aged about 18 to 90 years, and lived in 24 United States geographic areas. To assign participants to cohorts, the prospective study relied on clinical history that participants themselves reported in a screening survey and a study questionnaire. Recovered participants in ImmuneRACE Cohort 3 were defined by two consecutive negative NP/OP PCR tests, clearance by a healthcare professional, or resolution of symptoms. Mobile phlebotomists in the prospective study collected whole blood, serum and a nasopharyngeal or oropharyngeal swab from every participant. Over an approximately 2-month period, participants in the prospective study had the option of providing additional blood draws and questionnaires. Blood samples from the prospective study were shipped frozen or at room temperature prior to DNA extraction.

This sample is drawn from a study of blood T cell repertoires in COVID-19 (TCRdb year 2020). About the study as a whole: Collaborator samples came from the United States, Italy and Spain and covered acute and convalescent phases of COVID-19. HLA class I and class II types, where available, came from metadata supplied by the sample provider rather than from assay-based typing. Nearly every sample came with metadata listing a de-identified subject ID, COVID-19 status, age in years and sex. Samples came from the ongoing ImmuneRACE study (first 160 participants) plus 1,254 subjects from 6 global collaborators. The repertoires were released in a freely available public database intended as a resource for research on the immune response to SARS-CoV-2. The dataset comprised deeply sampled blood TCRbeta repertoires from subjects exposed to, actively infected with, or recovered from COVID-19. The prospective study material was composed of cDNA or gDNA derived from T cells, B-cell-depleted T cells, or PBMCs.

What the study reported, not specific to this receptor: The amount of clinical and demographic metadata varied by source and participant and was provided uncurated.

TCRbeta CDR3 regions were amplified from genomic DNA using the immunoSEQ Assay, a bias-controlled multiplex PCR. In the source study's methods: The number of nucleated cells in each sample was estimated by amplification of reference gene primers within the assay. To quantify the absolute abundance of each unique TCRbeta CDR3 rearrangement, sequence reads were collapsed and filtered. For each sample, productive Simpson clonality was calculated as the square root of Simpson's diversity index over productive rearrangements. In its TCRdb copy, this immuneACCESS table keeps in-frame sequences only and misses some clones. Where compared with another copy, unresolved V genes explain less than half of these, and the others have no known cause. V and J calls and clone size are copied from that table; D and trimming were computed from the DNA. The sample table contains about 160,000 clones; only one count was recorded for under 90% of them. The biggest ten clones account for roughly 7% of the sample.

The chain employs TRBV4-2 and TRBJ2-5; the D gene is not confidently resolved. This sequence originates from a man aged 50-59 years who had recovered from COVID-19. Sample: PBMCs or T cells enriched from blood (not recorded which). The sequenced DNA is TGTGCCAGCAGCCAAGATGCGTCCTACGGGGAGACCCAGTACTTC. Translated, this gives CASSQDASYGETQYF.